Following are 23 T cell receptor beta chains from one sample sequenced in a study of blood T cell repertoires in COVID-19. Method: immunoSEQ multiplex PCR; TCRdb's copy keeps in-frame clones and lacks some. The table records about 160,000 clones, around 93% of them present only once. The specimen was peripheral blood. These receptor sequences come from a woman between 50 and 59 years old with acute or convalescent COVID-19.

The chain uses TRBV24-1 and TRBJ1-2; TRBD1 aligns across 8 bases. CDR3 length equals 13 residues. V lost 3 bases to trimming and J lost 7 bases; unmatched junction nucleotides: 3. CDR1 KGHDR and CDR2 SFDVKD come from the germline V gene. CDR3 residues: CATSDQGALGYTF. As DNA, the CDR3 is TGTGCCACCAGTGATCAGGGGGCGCTTGGCTACACCTTC.

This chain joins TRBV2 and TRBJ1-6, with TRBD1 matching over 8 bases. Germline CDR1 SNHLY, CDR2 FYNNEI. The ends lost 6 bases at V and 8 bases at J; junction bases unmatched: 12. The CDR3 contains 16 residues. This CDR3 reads CASSAPTGGLYSPLHF. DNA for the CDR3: TGTGCCAGCAGCGCTCCTACAGGGGGACTCTATTCACCCCTCCACTTT.

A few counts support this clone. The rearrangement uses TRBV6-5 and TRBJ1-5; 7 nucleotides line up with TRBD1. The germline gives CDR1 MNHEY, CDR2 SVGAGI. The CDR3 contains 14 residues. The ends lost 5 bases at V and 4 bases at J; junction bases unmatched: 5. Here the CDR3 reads CASSKGQPNQPQHF. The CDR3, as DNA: TGTGCCAGCAGTAAGGGACAGCCTAATCAGCCCCAGCATTTT.

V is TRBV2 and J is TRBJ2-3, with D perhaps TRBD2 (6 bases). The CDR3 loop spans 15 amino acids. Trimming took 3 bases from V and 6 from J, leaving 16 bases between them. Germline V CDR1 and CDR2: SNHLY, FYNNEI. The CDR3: CASSDGGRGDDTQYF. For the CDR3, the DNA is TGTGCCAGCAGTGACGGGGGACGAGGCGACGATACGCAGTATTTT.

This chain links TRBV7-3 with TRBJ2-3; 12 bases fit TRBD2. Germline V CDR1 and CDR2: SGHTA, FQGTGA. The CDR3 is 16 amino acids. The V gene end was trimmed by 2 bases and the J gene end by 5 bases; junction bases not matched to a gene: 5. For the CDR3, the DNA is TGTGCCAGCAGCTTACTAGCGGGGGGGCGATTAGATACGCAGTATTTT. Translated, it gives CASSLLAGGRLDTQYF.

The CDR3 sequence: CASSVGPGVREKLFF. For the CDR3, the DNA is TGTGCCAGCAGCGTAGGTCCAGGGGTGCGTGAAAAACTGTTTTTT. V usage is TRBV9 and J usage is TRBJ1-4, with D possibly being TRBD1 (6 bases). CDR1 and CDR2 from the germline V gene are SGDLS and YYNGEE. CDR3 length equals 15 residues. Trimming removed 0 bases from V and 7 bases from J, with 13 bases in between. Filled out from reference TRBV9 and TRBJ1-4, the complete variable domain reads DSGVTQTPKHLITATGQRVTLRCSPRSGDLSVYWYQQSLDQGLQFLIQYYNGEERAKGNILERFSAQQFPDLHSELNLSSLELGDSALYFCASSVGPGVREKLFFGSGTQLSVL.

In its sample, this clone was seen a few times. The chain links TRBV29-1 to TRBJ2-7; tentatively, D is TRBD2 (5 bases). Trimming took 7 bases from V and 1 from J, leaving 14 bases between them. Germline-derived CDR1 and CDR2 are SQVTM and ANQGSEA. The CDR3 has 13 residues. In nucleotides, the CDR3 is TGCAGCGCCATTCAAGAGGGATCCTACGAGCAGTACTTC. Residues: CSAIQEGSYEQYF.

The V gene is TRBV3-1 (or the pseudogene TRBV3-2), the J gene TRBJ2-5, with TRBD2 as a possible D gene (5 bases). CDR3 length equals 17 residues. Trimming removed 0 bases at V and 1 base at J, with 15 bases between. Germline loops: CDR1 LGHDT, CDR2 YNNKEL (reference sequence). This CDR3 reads CASSQDLKAATQETQYF. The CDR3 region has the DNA TGTGCCAGCAGCCAAGATCTCAAAGCGGCGACCCAAGAGACCCAGTACTTC.

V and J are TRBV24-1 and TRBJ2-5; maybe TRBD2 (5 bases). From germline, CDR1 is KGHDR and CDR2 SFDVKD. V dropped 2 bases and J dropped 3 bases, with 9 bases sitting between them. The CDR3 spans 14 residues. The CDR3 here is CATSDSGIKETQYF. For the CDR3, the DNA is TGTGCCACCAGTGATTCGGGGATAAAAGAGACCCAGTACTTC.

DNA of the CDR3: TGTGCCAGCAGTTTTGGACAGATCTATGGCTACACCTTC. The encoded protein is CASSFGQIYGYTF. The chain has TRBV28 and TRBJ1-2; tentative D call: TRBD1 (6 bases). The CDR3 spans 13 residues. The V and J ends lost 3 bases and 4 bases respectively, with 9 bases between them. Germline V gene sequence: CDR1 MDHEN, CDR2 SYDVKM.

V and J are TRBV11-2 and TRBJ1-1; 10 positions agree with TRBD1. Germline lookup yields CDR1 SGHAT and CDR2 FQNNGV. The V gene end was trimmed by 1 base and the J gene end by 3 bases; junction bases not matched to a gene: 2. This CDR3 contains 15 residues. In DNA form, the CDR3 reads TGTGCCAGCAGCTTAGGGGACAGGGGTTACACTGAAGCTTTCTTT. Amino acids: CASSLGDRGYTEAFF.

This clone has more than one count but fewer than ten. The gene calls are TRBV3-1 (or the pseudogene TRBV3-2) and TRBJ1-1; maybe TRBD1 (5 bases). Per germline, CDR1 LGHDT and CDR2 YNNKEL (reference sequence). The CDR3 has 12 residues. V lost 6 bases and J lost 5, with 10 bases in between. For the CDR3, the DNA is TGTGCCAGCAGGGGGCCCGAAACTGAAGCTTTCTTT. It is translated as CASRGPETEAFF.

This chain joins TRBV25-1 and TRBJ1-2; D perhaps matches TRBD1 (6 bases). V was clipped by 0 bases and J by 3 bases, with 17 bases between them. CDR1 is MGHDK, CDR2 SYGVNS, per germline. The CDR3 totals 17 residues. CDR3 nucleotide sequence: TGTGCCAGCAGTGAATATGGATCGCAGGGGATAGACTATGGCTACACCTTC. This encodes CASSEYGSQGIDYGYTF.

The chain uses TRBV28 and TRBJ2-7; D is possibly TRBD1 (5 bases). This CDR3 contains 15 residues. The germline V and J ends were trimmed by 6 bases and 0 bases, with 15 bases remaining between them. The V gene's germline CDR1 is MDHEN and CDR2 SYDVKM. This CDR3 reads CASSLGRTSSYEQYF. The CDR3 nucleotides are TGTGCCAGCAGCCTCGGACGGACAAGCTCCTACGAGCAGTACTTC.

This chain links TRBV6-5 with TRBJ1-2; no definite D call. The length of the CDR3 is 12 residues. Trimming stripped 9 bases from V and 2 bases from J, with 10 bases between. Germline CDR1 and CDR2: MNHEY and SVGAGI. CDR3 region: CASGRPNYGYTF. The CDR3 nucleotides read TGTGCCAGTGGGAGGCCAAACTATGGCTACACCTTC.

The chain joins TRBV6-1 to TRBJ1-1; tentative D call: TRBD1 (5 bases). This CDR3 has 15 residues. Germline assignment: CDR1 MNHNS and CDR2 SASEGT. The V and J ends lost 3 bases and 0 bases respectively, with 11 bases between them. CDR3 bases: TGTGCCAGCAGTGAGCTAGGGGAACTGAACACTGAAGCTTTCTTT. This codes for CASSELGELNTEAFF.

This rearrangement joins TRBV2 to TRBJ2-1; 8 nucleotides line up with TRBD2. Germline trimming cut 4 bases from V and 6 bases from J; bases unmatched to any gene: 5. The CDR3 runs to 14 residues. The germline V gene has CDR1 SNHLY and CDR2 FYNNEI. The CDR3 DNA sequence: TGTGCCAGCAGTGCACAGGGACTAGGCAATGAGCAGTTCTTC. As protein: CASSAQGLGNEQFF.

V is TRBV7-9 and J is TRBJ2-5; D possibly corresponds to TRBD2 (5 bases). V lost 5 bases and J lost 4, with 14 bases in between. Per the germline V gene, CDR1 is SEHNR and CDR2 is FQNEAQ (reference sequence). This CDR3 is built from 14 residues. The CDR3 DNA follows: TGTGCCAGCAGCCCATCGATTGGGAGAGAGACCCAGTACTTC. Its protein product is CASSPSIGRETQYF.

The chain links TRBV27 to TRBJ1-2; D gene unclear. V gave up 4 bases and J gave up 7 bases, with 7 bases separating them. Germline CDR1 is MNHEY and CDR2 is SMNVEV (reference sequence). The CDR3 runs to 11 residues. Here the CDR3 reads CASSYSGGYTF. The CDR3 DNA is TGTGCCAGCAGTTATTCGGGTGGCTACACCTTC.

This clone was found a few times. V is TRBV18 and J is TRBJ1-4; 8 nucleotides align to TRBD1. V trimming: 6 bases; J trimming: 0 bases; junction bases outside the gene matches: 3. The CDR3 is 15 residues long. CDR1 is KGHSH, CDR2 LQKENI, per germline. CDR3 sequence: CASSGGQATNEKLFF. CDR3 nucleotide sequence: TGTGCCAGCTCGGGGGGACAGGCAACTAATGAAAAACTGTTTTTT.

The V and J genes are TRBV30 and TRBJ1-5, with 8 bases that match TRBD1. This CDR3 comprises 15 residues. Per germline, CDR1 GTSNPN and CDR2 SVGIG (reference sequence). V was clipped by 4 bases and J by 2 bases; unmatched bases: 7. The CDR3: CAWTFQGAGNQPQHF. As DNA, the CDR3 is TGTGCCTGGACATTCCAGGGGGCGGGCAATCAGCCCCAGCATTTT.

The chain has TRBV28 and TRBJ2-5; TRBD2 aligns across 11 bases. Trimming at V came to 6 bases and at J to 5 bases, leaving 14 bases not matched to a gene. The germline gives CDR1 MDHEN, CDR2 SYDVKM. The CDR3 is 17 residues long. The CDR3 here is CASSRTSGRSVWETQYF. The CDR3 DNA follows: TGTGCCAGCAGCAGAACTAGCGGGAGATCGGTATGGGAGACCCAGTACTTC.

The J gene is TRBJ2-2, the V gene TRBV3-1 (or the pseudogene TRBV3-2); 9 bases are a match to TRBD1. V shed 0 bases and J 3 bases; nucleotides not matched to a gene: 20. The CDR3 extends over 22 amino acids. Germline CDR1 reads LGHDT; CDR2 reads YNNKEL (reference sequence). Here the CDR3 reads CASSQERIIYVQGATDTGELFF. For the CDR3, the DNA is TGTGCCAGCAGCCAAGAGCGGATAATATATGTACAGGGGGCGACGGACACCGGGGAGCTGTTTTTT.